These 7 T cell receptor beta chains came from one sample sequenced in a study of blood T cell repertoires in COVID-19. The data were produced by immunoSEQ multiplex PCR, yet TCRdb's version contains in-frame clones alone and is incomplete. The table records about 230,000 clones, about 85% of them present only once. The sample taken for sequencing was peripheral blood. All receptors derive from a man aged 35-49 years with acute or convalescent COVID-19.

The V call is TRBV9, the J call TRBJ2-1; 13 bases are a match to TRBD2. The CDR3 has 19 amino acids. Germline CDR1 is SGDLS and CDR2 is YYNGEE. Trimming at V came to 3 bases and at J to 3 bases, leaving 12 bases not matched to a gene. CDR3 sequence reads: CASSAGLAGALTNYNEQFF. Written as DNA, the CDR3 is TGTGCCAGCAGCGCCGGACTAGCGGGGGCCTTAACCAACTACAATGAGCAGTTCTTC. Filled out from reference TRBV9 and TRBJ2-1, the complete variable domain reads DSGVTQTPKHLITATGQRVTLRCSPRSGDLSVYWYQQSLDQGLQFLIQYYNGEERAKGNILERFSAQQFPDLHSELNLSSLELGDSALYFCASSAGLAGALTNYNEQFFGPGTRLTVL.

This rearrangement joins TRBV13 to TRBJ1-2, with 7 positions matching TRBD1. Germline CDR1 and CDR2: PRHDT and FYEKMQ (reference sequence). V lost 5 bases, J lost 4 bases, and 7 bases stayed unmatched. The CDR3 is made up of 14 amino acids. The CDR3 nucleotides are TGTGCCAGCAGCCGGAGACAGGGTATCTATGGCTACACCTTC. As protein: CASSRRQGIYGYTF.

Here the CDR3 reads CASSLQTGGDYGYTF. The CDR3 bases are TGTGCCAGCAGCTTGCAGACAGGGGGGGACTATGGCTACACCTTC. The chain combines TRBV7-3 with TRBJ1-2, with 9 nucleotides matching TRBD1. CDR1 is SGHTA, CDR2 FQGTGA, per germline. The CDR3 runs to 15 residues. After removal of 3 bases from V and 3 bases from J, the junction contained 5 bases not matched to a gene.

The chain has TRBV5-1 and TRBJ2-7; D is perhaps TRBD1 (5 bases). The CDR3 is made up of 14 amino acids. V was clipped by 4 bases and J by 4 bases, with 15 bases between them. Per germline, CDR1 SGHRS and CDR2 YFSETQ. CDR3 coding DNA: TGCGCCAGCAGCCACCCTGACAGACTTTACGAGCAGTACTTC. Translating it yields CASSHPDRLYEQYF.

The rearrangement uses TRBV2 and TRBJ2-4, with D hard to call. V was cut by 3 bases and J by 0 bases, with 9 bases left in between. This CDR3 is 15 amino acids long. Germline values: CDR1 SNHLY, CDR2 FYNNEI. The CDR3 nucleotides read TGTGCCAGCAGTGAGAGCTTTATAGCCAAAAACATTCAGTACTTC. Amino acids: CASSESFIAKNIQYF.

This clone came up once. The chain recombines TRBV7-9 with TRBJ1-1; the D gene is possibly TRBD1 (6 bases). The CDR3 covers 15 residues. In germline, CDR1 is SEHNR, CDR2 FQNEAQ (reference sequence). V was pared by 0 bases and J by 5 bases, with 13 bases between. The CDR3 reads CASSLAGKGGTEAFF. Here the CDR3 DNA reads TGTGCCAGCAGCTTAGCGGGAAAGGGGGGGACTGAAGCTTTCTTT.

The chain links TRBV5-8 to TRBJ1-5; maybe TRBD1 (6 bases). Looked up from germline, CDR1 is SGHTS and CDR2 is YDEGEE. This CDR3 region has 15 residues. Trimming shortened V by 6 bases and J by 2 bases, and 15 bases separated the two germline ends. The CDR3 reads CASTLRGGGNQPQHF. CDR3 nucleotide sequence: TGTGCCAGCACCCTGCGTGGGGGCGGCAATCAGCCCCAGCATTTT.